This is a list of T cell receptor beta chains from one sample in a study of T cells in narcolepsy. Produced via immunoSEQ multiplex PCR; TCRdb's table is partial and in-frame only. Of about 40,000 clones listed, approximately 89% were seen once; the top ten hold under 1.5%. Sequencing used CD45RA- memory CD4+ T cells from PBMCs. These receptors were collected from a human donor with narcolepsy. Each CDR3 is given with its conserved first and last residue. The D gene is left open where the match is weak. The listing skips clone size in some rows; elsewhere it reads once, few, many or a size class.

V gene	J gene	D gene	clone size	CDR3 protein	CDR3 DNA
TRBV15	TRBJ2-7	-	-	CATSDGQLRYEQYF	TGTGCCACCAGCGACGGACAGTTGCGCTACGAGCAGTACTTC
TRBV7-3	TRBJ1-1	TRBD1	-	CASKLTGVRDEAFF	TGTGCCAGCAAATTGACAGGGGTGAGGGATGAAGCTTTCTTT
TRBV27	TRBJ2-1	TRBD2	-	CASSKGASGGLEQFF	TGTGCCAGCAGTAAAGGGGCTAGCGGGGGGCTTGAGCAGTTCTTC
TRBV4-1	TRBJ2-7	TRBD1	few	CASSHPPGQGIYEQYF	TGCGCCAGCAGCCATCCCCCGGGACAGGGGATCTACGAGCAGTACTTC
TRBV19	TRBJ2-2	-	-	CASSIDPSAGELFF	TGCGCCAGTAGTATAGACCCTAGCGCCGGGGAGCTGTTTTTT
TRBV7-8	TRBJ2-2	TRBD2	-	CASATPRGLAGGNTGELFF	TGTGCCAGCGCTACACCAAGAGGACTAGCGGGAGGGAACACCGGGGAGCTGTTTTTT
TRBV5-1	TRBJ2-1	TRBD1	-	CASSGPSLGQGYNEQFF	TGCGCCAGCAGCGGGCCCTCCTTGGGACAGGGCTACAATGAGCAGTTCTTC
TRBV7-2	TRBJ2-7	TRBD2	-	CASSTLAGVTYEQYF	TGTGCCAGCAGCACCCTAGCGGGGGTTACCTACGAGCAGTACTTC
TRBV27	TRBJ1-1	-	-	CASSPLRGGSEAFF	TGTGCCAGCAGTCCACTGAGGGGGGGCTCTGAAGCTTTCTTT
TRBV7-9	TRBJ2-1	TRBD2	-	CASSPTSGTYNEQFF	TGTGCCAGCAGCCCAACTAGCGGGACCTACAATGAGCAGTTCTTC
TRBV11-2	TRBJ2-2	TRBD1	-	CASSRRDSTTGELFF	TGTGCCAGCAGCCGCCGGGACAGTACCACCGGGGAGCTGTTCTTT
TRBV6-5	TRBJ1-2	-	-	CASSYSDNYGYTF	TGTGCCAGCAGTTACAGCGATAACTATGGCTACACCTTC
TRBV1	TRBJ2-6	-	-	CTSSVKGLCSRANVLTF	TGCACCAGCAGCGTTAAGGGTTTGTGCAGTCGGGCCAACGTCCTGACTTTC
TRBV28	TRBJ2-1	TRBD2	-	CASSLKRGGEQFF	TGTGCCAGCAGTTTAAAGCGGGGAGGGGAGCAGTTCTTC
TRBV10-1	TRBJ2-3	-	-	CASSDWGEKDNTQYF	TGCGCCAGCAGTGATTGGGGGGAGAAGGACAATACGCAGTATTTT
TRBV27	TRBJ2-7	-	-	CASSPYSSYEQYF	TGTGCCAGCAGCCCTTATTCCTCCTACGAGCAGTACTTC
TRBV7-3	TRBJ2-5	-	-	CASSLGGWEETQYF	TGTGCCAGCAGCTTAGGGGGTTGGGAGGAGACCCAGTACTTC